A selection of T cell receptor beta chains follows, all from one sample in a study of control samples from healthy donors and cancer patients. Here immunoSEQ multiplex PCR was the method, and the copy in TCRdb shows in-frame clones only, minus some. The repertoire holds about 140,000 clones, with approximately 91% as singletons. The material sequenced was blood. The receptors stem from a woman aged 30 to 39 in good health. Both conserved end residues are part of each CDR3. D genes are given only for firm matches. A row's size may be missing; if present it is once, few, many or a size class.

length	V	J	D	size	CDR3	DNA
12	TRBV2	TRBJ2-2	-	-	CASSLNTGELFF	TGTGCCAGCAGCCTAAACACCGGGGAGCTGTTTTTT
16	TRBV19	TRBJ2-1	TRBD2	-	CASSPSSGRYYNEQFF	TGTGCCAGTAGTCCGTCTAGCGGGAGATACTACAATGAGCAGTTCTTC
13	TRBV29-1	TRBJ2-7	TRBD2	-	CSVDIAGAYEQYF	TGCAGCGTTGATATAGCGGGGGCCTACGAGCAGTACTTC
16	TRBV5-1	TRBJ1-6	-	-	CASSPDSDTYNSPLHF	TGCGCCAGCAGCCCTGACAGTGATACCTATAATTCACCCCTCCACTTT
14	TRBV2	TRBJ2-1	-	-	CASRGDSSHNEQFF	TGTGCCAGCAGGGGGGACTCCTCTCACAATGAGCAGTTCTTC
13	TRBV2	TRBJ1-1	-	-	CASSAQGNTEAFF	TGTGCCAGCAGTGCACAGGGGAACACTGAAGCTTTCTTT
15	TRBV5-6	TRBJ2-7	TRBD1	few	CASSLDIQGIHEQYF	TGTGCCAGCAGCTTGGACATACAGGGGATCCACGAGCAGTACTTC
14	TRBV18	TRBJ2-5	-	-	CASSPGKIQETQYF	TGTGCCAGCTCACCAGGGAAGATCCAAGAGACCCAGTACTTC
13	TRBV5-1	TRBJ1-1	-	-	CASSLTGSTEAFF	TGCGCCAGCAGCTTGACGGGGTCCACTGAAGCTTTCTTT
13	TRBV29-1	TRBJ1-3	-	-	CSVLGVSGNTIYF	TGCAGCGTCTTGGGGGTCTCTGGAAACACCATATATTTT
15	TRBV19	TRBJ1-1	TRBD1	once	CASNLGQGVFGEAFF	TGTGCCAGTAACTTAGGACAGGGGGTCTTTGGTGAAGCTTTCTTT
15	TRBV30	TRBJ1-2	TRBD1	once	CAWSVLGQGDYGYTF	TGTGCCTGGAGTGTACTCGGACAGGGGGACTATGGCTACACCTTC
15	TRBV15	TRBJ1-1	TRBD1	-	CATSRAKTGGTEAFF	TGTGCCACCAGCAGAGCGAAGACAGGGGGCACTGAAGCTTTCTTT
12	TRBV29-1	TRBJ2-3	-	-	CSVGSGADTQYF	TGCAGCGTTGGTTCGGGGGCAGATACGCAGTATTTT
16	TRBV5-4	TRBJ1-5	-	-	CASSFGGTNGNQPQHF	TGTGCCAGCAGCTTTGGGGGGACAAACGGCAATCAGCCCCAGCATTTT
11	TRBV28	TRBJ1-1	-	-	CASSFAAEAFF	TGTGCCAGCAGTTTCGCGGCTGAAGCTTTCTTT
14	TRBV27	TRBJ2-7	TRBD2	-	CASSFSGTTYEQYF	TGTGCCAGCAGTTTTAGCGGGACTACCTACGAGCAGTACTTC
15	TRBV11-2	TRBJ1-1	-	-	CASSLVANLGTEAFF	TGTGCCAGCAGCTTAGTCGCAAATCTAGGGACTGAAGCTTTCTTT
16	TRBV6-1	TRBJ1-6	-	-	CASSEVLGRGYSPLHF	TGTGCCAGCAGTGAAGTCCTAGGCAGGGGTTATTCACCCCTCCACTTT
17	TRBV28	TRBJ1-1	-	-	CASTPVRAGKIDTEAFF	TGTGCCAGCACCCCTGTTCGGGCAGGGAAGATTGACACTGAAGCTTTCTTT
16	TRBV7-2	TRBJ2-1	-	-	CASSLVAGNSYNEQFF	TGTGCCAGCAGCTTAGTCGCGGGCAACTCCTACAATGAGCAGTTCTTC
14	TRBV5-4	TRBJ1-4	TRBD1	once	CASSLGQGQEKLFF	TGTGCCAGCAGCTTGGGACAGGGACAGGAAAAACTGTTTTTT
17	TRBV13	TRBJ2-4	TRBD2	-	CASSPPIRLAGVNIQYF	TGTGCCAGCAGCCCTCCTATCCGACTAGCGGGAGTTAACATTCAGTACTTC
17	TRBV27	TRBJ2-1	TRBD1	-	CASSSNRGTGRSGEQFF	TGTGCCAGCAGTTCGAACCGCGGGACAGGGAGATCGGGGGAGCAGTTCTTC
18	TRBV16	TRBJ1-2	-	-	CASSQFLLEQSINYGYTF	TGTGCCAGCAGCCAATTCCTCCTCGAACAGTCGATTAACTATGGCTACACCTTC
15	TRBV5-1	TRBJ1-4	-	-	CASSSTGTPNEKLFF	TGCGCCAGCAGTTCAACCGGGACACCGAATGAAAAACTGTTTTTT
15	TRBV2	TRBJ2-2	TRBD1	-	CASSPDRGGPGELFF	TGTGCCAGCAGTCCAGACAGGGGGGGCCCCGGGGAGCTGTTTTTT
11	TRBV30	TRBJ2-3	-	-	CAWKGTDTQYF	TGTGCCTGGAAGGGCACAGATACGCAGTATTTT
15	TRBV23-1	TRBJ2-2	-	-	CASSPGGLYTGELFF	TGCGCCAGCAGTCCCGGCGGGCTCTACACCGGGGAGCTGTTTTTT
15	TRBV18	TRBJ2-7	TRBD1	-	CASSQSGTGADEQYF	TGTGCCAGCTCACAATCCGGGACAGGGGCGGACGAGCAGTACTTC
13	TRBV28	TRBJ1-1	-	-	CASSLMANTEAFF	TGTGCCAGCAGTTTAATGGCTAACACTGAAGCTTTCTTT
14	TRBV5-1	TRBJ2-5	-	-	CASSYGTKQETQYF	TGCGCCAGCAGCTACGGGACGAAGCAAGAGACCCAGTACTTC
16	TRBV4-2	TRBJ2-6	-	-	CASSLNLGSGANVLTF	TGTGCCAGCAGCCTAAATTTGGGCTCTGGGGCCAACGTCCTGACTTTC
21	TRBV7-9	TRBJ2-1	TRBD2	-	CASSRALGLAARRVSYNEQFF	TGTGCCAGCAGCAGGGCCCTGGGGCTAGCGGCCCGGAGAGTATCCTACAATGAGCAGTTCTTC
19	TRBV5-6	TRBJ1-6	TRBD1	-	CASSSGTGVFYGNNSPLHF	TGTGCCAGCAGCTCCGGGACAGGCGTATTCTACGGAAATAATTCACCCCTCCACTTT
14	TRBV9	TRBJ2-2	-	-	CASSQTQGTGELFF	TGTGCCAGCAGCCAAACCCAAGGCACCGGGGAGCTGTTTTTT
14	TRBV6-5	TRBJ2-1	TRBD2	-	CASSPPLGGHEQFF	TGTGCCAGCAGTCCACCGCTGGGAGGGCATGAGCAGTTCTTC
19	TRBV5-5	TRBJ1-5	TRBD1	-	CASSLAGTGTPARNQPQHF	TGTGCCAGCAGCTTGGCAGGGACAGGCACTCCGGCTCGCAATCAGCCCCAGCATTTT
13	TRBV27	TRBJ2-1	-	-	CASGTAVGNEQFF	TGTGCCAGCGGTACCGCGGTCGGCAATGAGCAGTTCTTC
14	TRBV7-9	TRBJ2-7	-	-	CASSLAGAPSEQYF	TGTGCCAGCAGCTTAGCGGGAGCTCCCTCCGAGCAGTACTTC
15	TRBV18	TRBJ2-3	-	-	CASSPGSAGPDTQYF	TGTGCCAGCTCACCGGGGAGTGCAGGGCCAGATACGCAGTATTTT
15	TRBV24-1	TRBJ2-2	-	-	CATSDPDRNTGELFF	TGTGCCACCAGTGACCCTGACAGGAACACCGGGGAGCTGTTTTTT
14	TRBV30	TRBJ1-4	-	-	CAWMVDGTNEKLFF	TGTGCCTGGATGGTGGATGGCACTAATGAAAAACTGTTTTTT
17	TRBV19	TRBJ2-1	-	-	CASSIDPRVQGYNEQFF	TGTGCCAGTAGTATAGATCCACGAGTACAGGGTTATAATGAGCAGTTCTTC
16	TRBV5-1	TRBJ2-2	TRBD2	-	CASSFLAGGGTGELFF	TGCGCCAGCAGCTTCCTAGCGGGAGGTGGCACCGGGGAGCTGTTTTTT
16	TRBV9	TRBJ1-1	-	once	CASSVVTGLGNTEAFF	TGTGCCAGCAGCGTAGTTACCGGATTAGGAAACACTGAAGCTTTCTTT
14	TRBV5-1	TRBJ2-5	-	-	CASSSPRARGTQYF	TGCGCCAGCAGCTCCCCTAGGGCCAGGGGGACCCAGTACTTC
15	TRBV14	TRBJ1-2	TRBD1	-	CASSRPGQGLGGYTF	TGTGCCAGCAGCCGGCCGGGACAGGGACTCGGTGGCTACACCTTC
11	TRBV10-2	TRBJ2-7	-	-	CASSVGFEQYF	TGCGCCAGCAGTGTAGGATTCGAGCAGTACTTC
14	TRBV24-1	TRBJ1-2	-	-	CATSDPGPPYGYTF	TGTGCCACCAGTGACCCGGGACCACCTTATGGCTACACCTTC